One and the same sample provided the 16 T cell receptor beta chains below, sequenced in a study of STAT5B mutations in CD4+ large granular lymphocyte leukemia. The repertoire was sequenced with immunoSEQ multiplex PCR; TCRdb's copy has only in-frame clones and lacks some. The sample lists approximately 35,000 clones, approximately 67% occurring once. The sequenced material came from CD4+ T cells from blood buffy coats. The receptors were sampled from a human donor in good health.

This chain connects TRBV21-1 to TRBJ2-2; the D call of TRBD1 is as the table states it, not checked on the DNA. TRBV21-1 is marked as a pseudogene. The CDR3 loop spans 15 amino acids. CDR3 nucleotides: TGTGCCAGCAGCAAAGCGCAGGGTCACACCGGGGAGCTGTTTTTT. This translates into CASSKAQGHTGELFF.

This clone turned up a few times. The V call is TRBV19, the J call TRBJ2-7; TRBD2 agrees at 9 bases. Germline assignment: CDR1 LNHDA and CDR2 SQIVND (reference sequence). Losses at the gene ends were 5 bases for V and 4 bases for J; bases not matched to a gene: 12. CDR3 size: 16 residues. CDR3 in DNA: TGTGCCAGTAGTGCCGGGACTAGCCGGAACCAGTACGAGCAGTACTTC. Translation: CASSAGTSRNQYEQYF.

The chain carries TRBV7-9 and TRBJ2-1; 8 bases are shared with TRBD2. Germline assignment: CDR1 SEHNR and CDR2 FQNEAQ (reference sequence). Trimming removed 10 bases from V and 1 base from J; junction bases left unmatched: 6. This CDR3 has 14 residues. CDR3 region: CAMAGGDSYNEQFF. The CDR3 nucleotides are TGTGCCATGGCGGGGGGCGATTCCTACAATGAGCAGTTCTTC. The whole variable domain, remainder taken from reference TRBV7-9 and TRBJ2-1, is DTGVSQNPRHKITKRGQNVTFRCDPISEHNRLYWYRQTLGQGPEFLTYFQNEAQLEKSRLLSDRFSAERPKGSFSTLEIQRTEQGDSAMYLCAMAGGDSYNEQFFGPGTRLTVL.

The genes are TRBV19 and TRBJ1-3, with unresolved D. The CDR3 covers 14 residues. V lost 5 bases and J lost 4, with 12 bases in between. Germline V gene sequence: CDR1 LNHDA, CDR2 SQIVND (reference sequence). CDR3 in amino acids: CASSAAGKGNTIYF. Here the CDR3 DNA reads TGTGCCAGTAGTGCCGCGGGGAAAGGAAACACCATATATTTT.

The CDR3 bases are TGTGCCAGCAGTACCGGCCTGATCGGTCCCTACAATGAGCAGTTCTTC. It specifies CASSTGLIGPYNEQFF. The V and J genes are TRBV6-6 and TRBJ2-1; no firm D call. Germline V gene data show CDR1 as MNHNY and CDR2 as SVGAGI (reference sequence). Deletions cut 5 bases from V and 2 bases from J, with 16 bases between. The CDR3 spans 16 residues.

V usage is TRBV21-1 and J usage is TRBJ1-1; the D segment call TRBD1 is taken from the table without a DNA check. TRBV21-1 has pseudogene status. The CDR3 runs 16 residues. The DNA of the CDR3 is TGTGCCAAGACCCGGGACAGAGATTACCTGAACACTGAAGCTTTCTTT. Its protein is CAKTRDRDYLNTEAFF.

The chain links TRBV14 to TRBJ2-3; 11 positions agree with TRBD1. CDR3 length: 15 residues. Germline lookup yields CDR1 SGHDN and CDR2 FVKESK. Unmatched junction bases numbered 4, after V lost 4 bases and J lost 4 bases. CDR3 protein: CASSRTGGAADTQYF. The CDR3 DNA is TGTGCCAGCAGCCGGACAGGGGGCGCCGCAGATACGCAGTATTTT.

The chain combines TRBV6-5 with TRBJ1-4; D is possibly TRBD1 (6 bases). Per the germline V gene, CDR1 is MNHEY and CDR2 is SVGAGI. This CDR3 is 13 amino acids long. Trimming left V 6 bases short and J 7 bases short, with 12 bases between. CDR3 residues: CASRGGASEKLFF. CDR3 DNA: TGTGCCAGCAGAGGGGGGGCGAGTGAAAAACTGTTTTTT.

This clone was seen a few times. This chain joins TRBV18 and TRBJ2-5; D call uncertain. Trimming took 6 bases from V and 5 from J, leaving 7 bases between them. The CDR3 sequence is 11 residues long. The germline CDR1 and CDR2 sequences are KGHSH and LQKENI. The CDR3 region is CASSDRETQYF. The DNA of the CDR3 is TGTGCCAGCTCCGATCGCGAGACCCAGTACTTC.

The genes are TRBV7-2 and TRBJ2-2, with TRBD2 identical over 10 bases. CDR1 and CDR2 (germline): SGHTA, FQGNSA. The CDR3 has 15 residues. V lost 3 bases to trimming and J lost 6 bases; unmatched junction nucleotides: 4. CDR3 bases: TGTGCCAGCAGCTTCAGCGGGGGGGCGGCCGGGGAGCTGTTTTTT. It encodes CASSFSGGAAGELFF. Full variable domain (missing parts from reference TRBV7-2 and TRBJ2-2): GAGVSQSPSNKVTEKGKDVELRCDPISGHTALYWYRQSLGQGLEFLIYFQGNSAPDKSGLPSDRFSAERTGGSVSTLTIQRTQQEDSAVYLCASSFSGGAAGELFFGEGSRLTVL.

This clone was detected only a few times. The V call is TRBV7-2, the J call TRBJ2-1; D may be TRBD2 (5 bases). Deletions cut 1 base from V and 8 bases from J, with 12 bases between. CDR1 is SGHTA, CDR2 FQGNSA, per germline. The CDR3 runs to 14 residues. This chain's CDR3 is CASSLGLRGYEQFF. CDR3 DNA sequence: TGTGCCAGCAGCTTAGGACTGAGAGGGTATGAGCAGTTCTTC.

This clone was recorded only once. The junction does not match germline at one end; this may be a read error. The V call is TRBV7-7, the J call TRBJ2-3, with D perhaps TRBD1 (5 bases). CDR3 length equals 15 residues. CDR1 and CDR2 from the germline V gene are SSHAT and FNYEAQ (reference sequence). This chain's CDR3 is CASSLGQGQTDTQYF. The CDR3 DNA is TGTGCTAGCAGCTTAGGGCAGGGTCAAACAGATACGCAGTATTTT.

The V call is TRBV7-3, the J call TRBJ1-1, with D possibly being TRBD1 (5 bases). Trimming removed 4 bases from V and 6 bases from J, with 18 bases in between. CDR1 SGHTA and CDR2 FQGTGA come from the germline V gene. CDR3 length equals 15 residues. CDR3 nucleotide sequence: TGTGCCAGCAGCTCTCAGGGAACCCCCCTCGCTGAAGCTTTCTTT. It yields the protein CASSSQGTPLAEAFF.

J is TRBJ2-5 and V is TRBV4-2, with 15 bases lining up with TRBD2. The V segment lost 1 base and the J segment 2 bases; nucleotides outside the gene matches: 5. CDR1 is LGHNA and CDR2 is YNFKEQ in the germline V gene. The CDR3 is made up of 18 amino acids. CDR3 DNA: TGTGCCAGCAGCCAAGCCGGGACTAGCGGGGGGTTACAAGAGACCCAGTACTTC. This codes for CASSQAGTSGGLQETQYF.

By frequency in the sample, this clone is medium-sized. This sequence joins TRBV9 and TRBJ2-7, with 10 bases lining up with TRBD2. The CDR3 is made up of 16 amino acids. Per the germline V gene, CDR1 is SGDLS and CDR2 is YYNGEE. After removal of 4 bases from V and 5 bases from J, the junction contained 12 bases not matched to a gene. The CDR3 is CASSSRPTSGEDEQYF. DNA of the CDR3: TGTGCCAGCAGCTCCCGCCCAACTAGCGGGGAGGACGAGCAGTACTTC. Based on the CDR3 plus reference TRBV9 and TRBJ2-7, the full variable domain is DSGVTQTPKHLITATGQRVTLRCSPRSGDLSVYWYQQSLDQGLQFLIQYYNGEERAKGNILERFSAQQFPDLHSELNLSSLELGDSALYFCASSSRPTSGEDEQYFGPGTRLTVT.

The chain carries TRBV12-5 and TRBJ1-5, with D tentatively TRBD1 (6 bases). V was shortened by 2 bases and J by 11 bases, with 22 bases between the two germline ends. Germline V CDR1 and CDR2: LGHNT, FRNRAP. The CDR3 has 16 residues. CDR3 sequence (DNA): TGTGCTAGTGGTTTGCCTGGAGTTGGGACACGGCGGGCCCAGCATTTT. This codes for CASGLPGVGTRRAQHF.